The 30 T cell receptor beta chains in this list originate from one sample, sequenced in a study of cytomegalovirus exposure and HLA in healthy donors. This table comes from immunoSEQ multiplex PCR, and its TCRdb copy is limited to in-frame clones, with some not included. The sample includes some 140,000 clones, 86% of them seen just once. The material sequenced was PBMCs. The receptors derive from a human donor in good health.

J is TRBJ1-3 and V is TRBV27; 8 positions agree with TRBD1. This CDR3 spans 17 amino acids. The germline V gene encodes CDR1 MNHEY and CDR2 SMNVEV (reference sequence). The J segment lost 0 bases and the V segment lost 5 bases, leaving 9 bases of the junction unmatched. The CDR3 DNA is TGTGCCAGCAGTCCCCTGGACAGGGCCATCTCTGGAAACACCATATATTTT. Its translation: CASSPLDRAISGNTIYF.

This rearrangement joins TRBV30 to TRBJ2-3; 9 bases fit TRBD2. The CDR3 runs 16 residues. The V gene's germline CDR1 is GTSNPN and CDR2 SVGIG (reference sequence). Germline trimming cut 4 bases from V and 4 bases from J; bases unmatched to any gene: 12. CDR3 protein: CAWIGLAGLGADTQYF. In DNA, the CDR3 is TGTGCCTGGATAGGCCTAGCGGGACTCGGGGCAGATACGCAGTATTTT.

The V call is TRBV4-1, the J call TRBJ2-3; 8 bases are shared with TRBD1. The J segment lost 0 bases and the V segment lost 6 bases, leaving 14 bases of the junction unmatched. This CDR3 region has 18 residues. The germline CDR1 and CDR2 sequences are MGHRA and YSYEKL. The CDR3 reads CASRTRTGIPPSTDTQYF. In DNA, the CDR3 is TGCGCCAGCAGAACAAGGACAGGGATCCCCCCTAGCACAGATACGCAGTATTTT.

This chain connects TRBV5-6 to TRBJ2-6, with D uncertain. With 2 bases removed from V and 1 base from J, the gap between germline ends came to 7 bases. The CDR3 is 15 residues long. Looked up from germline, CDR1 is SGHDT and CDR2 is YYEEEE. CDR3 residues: CASSFIGSGANVLTF. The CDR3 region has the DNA TGTGCCAGCAGCTTTATCGGGTCTGGGGCCAACGTCCTGACTTTC.

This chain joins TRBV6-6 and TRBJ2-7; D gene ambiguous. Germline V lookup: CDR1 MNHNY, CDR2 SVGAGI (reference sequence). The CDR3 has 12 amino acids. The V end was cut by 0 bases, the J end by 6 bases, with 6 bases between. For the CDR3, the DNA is TGTGCCAGCAGTTACTCCCGCGTCGAGCAGTACTTC. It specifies CASSYSRVEQYF.

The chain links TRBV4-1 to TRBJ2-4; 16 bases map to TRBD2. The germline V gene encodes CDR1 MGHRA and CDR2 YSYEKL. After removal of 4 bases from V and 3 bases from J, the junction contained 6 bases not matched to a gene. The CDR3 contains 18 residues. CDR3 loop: CASSPGLAGGLLKNIQYF. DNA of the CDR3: TGCGCCAGCAGCCCGGGACTAGCGGGGGGGTTACTCAAAAACATTCAGTACTTC.

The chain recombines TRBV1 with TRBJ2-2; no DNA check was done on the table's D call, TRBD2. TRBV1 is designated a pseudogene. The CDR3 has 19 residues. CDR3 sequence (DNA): TGCACCAGCAGCAAATACTGGACTAGCGGGGCCGCGAACACCGGGGAGCTGTTTTTT. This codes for CTSSKYWTSGAANTGELFF.

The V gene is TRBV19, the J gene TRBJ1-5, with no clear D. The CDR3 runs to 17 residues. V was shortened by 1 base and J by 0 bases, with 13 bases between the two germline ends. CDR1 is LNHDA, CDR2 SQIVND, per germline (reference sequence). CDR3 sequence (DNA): TGTGCCAGTAGTATAGCCCTGGAGTGGTATAGCAATCAGCCCCAGCATTTT. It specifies CASSIALEWYSNQPQHF.

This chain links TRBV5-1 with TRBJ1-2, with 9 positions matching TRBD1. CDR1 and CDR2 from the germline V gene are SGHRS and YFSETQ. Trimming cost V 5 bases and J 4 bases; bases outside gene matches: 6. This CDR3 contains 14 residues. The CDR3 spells CASRPDRGAYGYTF. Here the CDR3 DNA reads TGCGCCAGCAGACCTGACAGGGGGGCCTATGGCTACACCTTC.

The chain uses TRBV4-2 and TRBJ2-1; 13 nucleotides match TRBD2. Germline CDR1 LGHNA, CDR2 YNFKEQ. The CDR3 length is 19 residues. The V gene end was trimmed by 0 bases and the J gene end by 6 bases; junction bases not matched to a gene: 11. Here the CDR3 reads CASSQEAPYTSGRANEQFF. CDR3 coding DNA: TGTGCCAGCAGCCAAGAGGCCCCCTATACTAGCGGGAGGGCCAATGAGCAGTTCTTC.

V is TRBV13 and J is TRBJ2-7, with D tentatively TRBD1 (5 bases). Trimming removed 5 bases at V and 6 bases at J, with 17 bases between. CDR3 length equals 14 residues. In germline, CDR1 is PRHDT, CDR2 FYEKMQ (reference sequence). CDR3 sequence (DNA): TGTGCCAGCAGCCTGGGGCAGGACGCGGTCGAGCAGTACTTC. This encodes CASSLGQDAVEQYF.

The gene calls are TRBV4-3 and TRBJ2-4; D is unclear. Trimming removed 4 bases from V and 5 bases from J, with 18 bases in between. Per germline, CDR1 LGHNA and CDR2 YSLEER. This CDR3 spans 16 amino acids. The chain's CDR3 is CASSPGAGLGQNIQYF. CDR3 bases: TGCGCCAGCAGCCCCGGCGCAGGCCTCGGCCAAAACATTCAGTACTTC.

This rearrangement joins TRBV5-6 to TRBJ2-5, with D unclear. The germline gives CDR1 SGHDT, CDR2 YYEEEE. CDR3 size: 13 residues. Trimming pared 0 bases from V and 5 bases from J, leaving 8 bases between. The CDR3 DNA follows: TGTGCCAGCAGCTTGGGTCTTTCGGAGACCCAGTACTTC. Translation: CASSLGLSETQYF.

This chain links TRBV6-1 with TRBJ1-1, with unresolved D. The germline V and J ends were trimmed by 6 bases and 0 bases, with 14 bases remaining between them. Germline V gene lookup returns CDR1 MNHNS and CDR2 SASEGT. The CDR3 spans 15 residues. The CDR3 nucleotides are TGTGCCAGCAGCGTTCGAGTGGGCGTGAACACTGAAGCTTTCTTT. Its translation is CASSVRVGVNTEAFF.

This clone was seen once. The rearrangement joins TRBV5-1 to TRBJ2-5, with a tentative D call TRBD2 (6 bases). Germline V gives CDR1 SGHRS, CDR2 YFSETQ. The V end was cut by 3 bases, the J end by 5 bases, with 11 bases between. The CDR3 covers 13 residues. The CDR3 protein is CASSSGLRETQYF. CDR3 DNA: TGCGCCAGCAGCTCCGGACTAAGGGAGACCCAGTACTTC.

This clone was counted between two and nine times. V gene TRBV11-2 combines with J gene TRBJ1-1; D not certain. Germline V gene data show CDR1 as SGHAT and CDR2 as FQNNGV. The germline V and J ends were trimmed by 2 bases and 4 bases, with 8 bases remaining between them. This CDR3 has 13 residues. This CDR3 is CASSLTVATEAFF. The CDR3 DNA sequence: TGTGCCAGCAGCTTAACCGTAGCCACTGAAGCTTTCTTT. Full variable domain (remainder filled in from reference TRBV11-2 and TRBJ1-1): EAGVAQSPRYKIIEKRQSVAFWCNPISGHATLYWYQQILGQGPKLLIQFQNNGVVDDSQLPKDRFSAERLKGVDSTLKIQPAKLEDSAVYLCASSLTVATEAFFGQGTRLTVV.

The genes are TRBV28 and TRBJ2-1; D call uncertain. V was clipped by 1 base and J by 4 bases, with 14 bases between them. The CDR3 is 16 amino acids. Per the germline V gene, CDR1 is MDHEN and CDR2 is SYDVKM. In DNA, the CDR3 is TGTGCCAGCAGTTTATTTTTCCGAGGAGAATACAATGAGCAGTTCTTC. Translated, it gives CASSLFFRGEYNEQFF.

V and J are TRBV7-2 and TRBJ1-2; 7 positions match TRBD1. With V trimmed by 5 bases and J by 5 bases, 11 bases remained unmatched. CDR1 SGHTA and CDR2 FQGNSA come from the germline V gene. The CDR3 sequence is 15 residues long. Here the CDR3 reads CASSALPGGYYGYTF. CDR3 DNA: TGTGCCAGCAGCGCCCTCCCAGGGGGATATTATGGCTACACCTTC.

The CDR3 nucleotides are TGTGCCAGCAACCTTGGGGGGAATCAGCCCCAGCATTTT. It encodes CASNLGGNQPQHF. This chain links TRBV6-1 with TRBJ1-5; D is perhaps TRBD1 (5 bases). Trimming took 7 bases from V and 4 from J, leaving 11 bases between them. This CDR3 region has 13 residues. Germline CDR1 reads MNHNS; CDR2 reads SASEGT.

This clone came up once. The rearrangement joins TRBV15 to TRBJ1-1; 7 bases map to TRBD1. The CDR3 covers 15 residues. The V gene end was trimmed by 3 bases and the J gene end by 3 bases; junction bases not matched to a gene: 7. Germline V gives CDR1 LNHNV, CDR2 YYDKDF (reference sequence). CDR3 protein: CATSRGRQGYTEAFF. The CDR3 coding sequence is TGTGCCACCAGCAGGGGACGACAGGGCTACACTGAAGCTTTCTTT.

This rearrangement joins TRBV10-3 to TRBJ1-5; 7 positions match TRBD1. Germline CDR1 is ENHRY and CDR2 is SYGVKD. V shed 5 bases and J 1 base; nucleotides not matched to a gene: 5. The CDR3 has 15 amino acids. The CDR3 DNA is TGTGCCATCAGTCCCCGGGACAGCAGCAATCAGCCCCAGCATTTT. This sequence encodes CAISPRDSSNQPQHF.

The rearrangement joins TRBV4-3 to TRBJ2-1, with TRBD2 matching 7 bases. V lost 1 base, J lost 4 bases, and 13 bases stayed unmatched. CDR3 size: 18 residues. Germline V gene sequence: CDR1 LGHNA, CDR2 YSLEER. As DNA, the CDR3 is TGCGCCAGCAGCCAAGTTATGTCAGCGGGAACACCTTACAATGAGCAGTTCTTC. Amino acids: CASSQVMSAGTPYNEQFF.

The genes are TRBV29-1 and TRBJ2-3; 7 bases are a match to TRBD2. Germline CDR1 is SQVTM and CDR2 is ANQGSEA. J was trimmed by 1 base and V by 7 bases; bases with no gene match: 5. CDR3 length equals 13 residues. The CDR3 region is CSGRGGGTDTQYF. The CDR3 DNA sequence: TGCAGCGGGAGGGGAGGGGGCACAGATACGCAGTATTTT.

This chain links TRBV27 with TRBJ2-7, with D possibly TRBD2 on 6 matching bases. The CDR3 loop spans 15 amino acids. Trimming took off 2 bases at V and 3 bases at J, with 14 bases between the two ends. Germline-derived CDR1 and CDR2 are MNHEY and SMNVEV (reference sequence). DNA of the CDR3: TGTGCCAGCAGTTTAGAGGCGGGAATAATCTACGAGCAGTACTTC. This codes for CASSLEAGIIYEQYF.

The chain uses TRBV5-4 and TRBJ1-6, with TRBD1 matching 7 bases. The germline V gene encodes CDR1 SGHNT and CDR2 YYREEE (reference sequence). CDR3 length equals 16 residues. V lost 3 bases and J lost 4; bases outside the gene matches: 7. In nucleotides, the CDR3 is TGTGCCAGCAGCTCCGACAGGGTACTTTATAATTCACCCCTCCACTTT. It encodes CASSSDRVLYNSPLHF.

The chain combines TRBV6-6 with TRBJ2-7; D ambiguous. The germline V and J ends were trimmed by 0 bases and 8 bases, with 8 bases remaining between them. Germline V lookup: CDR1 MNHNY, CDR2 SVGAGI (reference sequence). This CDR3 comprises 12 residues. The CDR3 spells CASSYSHEKQYF. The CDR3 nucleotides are TGTGCCAGCAGTTACTCCCACGAGAAGCAGTACTTC.

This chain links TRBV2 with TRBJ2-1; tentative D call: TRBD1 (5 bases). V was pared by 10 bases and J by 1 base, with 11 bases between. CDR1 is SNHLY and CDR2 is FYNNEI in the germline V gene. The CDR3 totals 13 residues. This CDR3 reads CATGPGSYNEQFF. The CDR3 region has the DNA TGTGCCACAGGGCCGGGTTCCTACAATGAGCAGTTCTTC.

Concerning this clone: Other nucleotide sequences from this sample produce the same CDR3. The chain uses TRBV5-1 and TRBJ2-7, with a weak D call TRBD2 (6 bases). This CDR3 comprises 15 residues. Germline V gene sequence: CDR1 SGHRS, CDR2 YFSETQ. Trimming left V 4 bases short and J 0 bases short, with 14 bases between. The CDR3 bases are TGCGCCAGCAGCCTAACGGGCGGGACCTCCTACGAGCAGTACTTC. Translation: CASSLTGGTSYEQYF. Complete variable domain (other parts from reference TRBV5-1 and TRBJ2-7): KAGVTQTPRYLIKTRGQQVTLSCSPISGHRSVSWYQQTPGQGLQFLFEYFSETQRNKGNFPGRFSGRQFSNSRSEMNVSTLELGDSALYLCASSLTGGTSYEQYFGPGTRLTVT.

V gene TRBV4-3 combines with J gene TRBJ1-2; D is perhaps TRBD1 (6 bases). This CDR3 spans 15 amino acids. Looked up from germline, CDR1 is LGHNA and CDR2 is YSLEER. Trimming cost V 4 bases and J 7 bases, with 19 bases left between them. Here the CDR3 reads CASSRTPGTPLGYTF. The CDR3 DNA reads TGCGCCAGCAGCCGAACACCCGGGACACCACTTGGCTACACCTTC.

The DNA of the CDR3 is TGCGCCAGCAGCCAAGATTCGACAAGAACTAATGAAAAACTGTTTTTT. As protein: CASSQDSTRTNEKLFF. The chain recombines TRBV4-1 with TRBJ1-4; no firm D call. This CDR3 comprises 16 residues. CDR1 MGHRA and CDR2 YSYEKL come from the germline V gene. V gave up 0 bases and J gave up 1 base, with 9 bases separating them.